Presented here are 27 T cell receptor beta chains from one specimen sequenced in a study of blood T cell repertoires in COVID-19. The assay was immunoSEQ multiplex PCR, and TCRdb's table has in-frame clones only and misses some. The data hold around 150,000 clones, with approximately 80% observed a single time. The sequenced sample consisted of PBMCs or T cells enriched from blood (not recorded which). All receptors come from a woman between 55 and 75 years old who had recovered from COVID-19.

V is TRBV19 and J is TRBJ1-1, with 7 bases fitting TRBD1. Germline trimming cut 3 bases from V and 1 base from J; bases unmatched to any gene: 5. The germline V gene has CDR1 LNHDA and CDR2 SQIVND (reference sequence). The CDR3 extends over 15 amino acids. This CDR3 is CASSIPRTGNTEAFF. The CDR3 bases are TGTGCCAGTAGTATCCCTCGGACAGGGAACACTGAAGCTTTCTTT.

This rearrangement joins TRBV4-1 to TRBJ2-1; 7 bases match TRBD2. The CDR3 runs 17 residues. CDR1 and CDR2 (germline): MGHRA, YSYEKL. The ends lost 0 bases at V and 3 bases at J; junction bases unmatched: 8. The CDR3 loop is CASSQDHVASGYNEQFF. DNA of the CDR3: TGCGCCAGCAGCCAAGATCACGTGGCTAGCGGCTACAATGAGCAGTTCTTC.

V and J are TRBV5-4 and TRBJ2-1; 8 positions agree with TRBD2. V was pared by 6 bases and J by 7 bases, with 15 bases of the junction left unmatched. Germline loops: CDR1 SGHNT, CDR2 YYREEE (reference sequence). This CDR3 spans 16 amino acids. CDR3 residues: CASTWGAGGSVNEQFF. CDR3 DNA sequence: TGTGCCAGCACCTGGGGTGCGGGGGGCTCAGTTAATGAGCAGTTCTTC.

The chain is built from TRBV11-2 and TRBJ2-7, with unresolved D. The germline V gene has CDR1 SGHAT and CDR2 FQNNGV. The CDR3 length is 15 residues. V was cut by 3 bases and J by 0 bases, with 12 bases left in between. Here the CDR3 reads CASSFGQRISYEQYF. The CDR3 DNA follows: TGTGCCAGCAGCTTCGGTCAGCGAATCTCCTACGAGCAGTACTTC.

V usage is TRBV29-1 and J usage is TRBJ2-2, with 10 bases lining up with TRBD2. J lost 6 bases, V lost 6 bases, and 10 bases had no gene match. The germline V gene encodes CDR1 SQVTM and CDR2 ANQGSEA. There are 15 residues in the CDR3. The CDR3, as DNA: TGCAGCGTGGACAGAAGAGCGGGGGGGCCCGGGGAGCTGTTTTTT. Translating it yields CSVDRRAGGPGELFF.

The chain couples TRBV30 to TRBJ1-2; tentative D call: TRBD1 (5 bases). Per germline, CDR1 GTSNPN and CDR2 SVGIG (reference sequence). Deletions cut 2 bases from V and 5 bases from J, with 6 bases between. The CDR3 runs 11 residues. The CDR3 nucleotides read TGTGCCTGGAGTCAGGGTTATGGCTACACCTTC. Amino acid sequence: CAWSQGYGYTF.

The chain has TRBV11-2 and TRBJ2-1; 7 bases map to TRBD2. The CDR3 length is 15 residues. Germline CDR1 SGHAT, CDR2 FQNNGV. After removal of 1 base from V and 4 bases from J, the junction contained 4 bases not matched to a gene. CDR3 sequence reads: CASSLAGGGYNEQFF. Written as DNA, the CDR3 is TGTGCCAGCAGCTTAGCAGGCGGGGGTTACAATGAGCAGTTCTTC.

The chain links TRBV12-3 or TRBV12-4 to TRBJ2-2, with D possibly TRBD1 on 6 matching bases. The ends were cut back, 10 bases at V and 5 bases at J, with 14 bases in the middle. The CDR3 totals 13 residues. Here the CDR3 reads CATAGQGTGELFF. Written as DNA, the CDR3 is TGTGCCACCGCAGGCCAGGGGACCGGGGAGCTGTTTTTT.

This chain joins TRBV7-6 and TRBJ2-5, with D tentatively TRBD1 (5 bases). The CDR3 is 17 amino acids. Germline CDR1 and CDR2: SGHVS and FNYEAQ. V lost 2 bases to trimming and J lost 2 bases, with 18 bases between them. Here the CDR3 DNA reads TGTGCCAGCAGCTTATGGTCGTTGGGGCAAGGACAAGAGACCCAGTACTTC. It is translated as CASSLWSLGQGQETQYF.

This clone was counted once. The chain recombines TRBV6-5 with TRBJ2-1, with 13 bases fitting TRBD2. J was trimmed by 12 bases and V by 4 bases; bases with no gene match: 9. There are 15 residues in the CDR3. In germline, CDR1 is MNHEY, CDR2 SVGAGI. CDR3: CASSSPTRLAGGQFF. The CDR3 DNA is TGTGCCAGCAGTTCCCCGACGAGACTAGCGGGGGGGCAGTTCTTC.

V is TRBV5-6 and J is TRBJ1-1; TRBD1 might be the D (5 bases). Trimming shortened V by 6 bases and J by 11 bases, and 17 bases separated the two germline ends. Germline CDR1 reads SGHDT; CDR2 reads YYEEEE. The CDR3 is 12 residues long. The CDR3 is CASTLWGDSAFF. CDR3 sequence (DNA): TGTGCCAGCACCCTCTGGGGGGACTCGGCTTTCTTT.

The chain employs TRBV5-1 and TRBJ1-4, with D possibly matching TRBD1 (6 bases). V lost 3 bases and J lost 8, with 14 bases in between. This CDR3 has 14 amino acids. Germline V CDR1 and CDR2: SGHRS, YFSETQ. The CDR3 bases are TGCGCCAGCAGCTCACAGGGAGGGTTCGAAAAACTGTTTTTT. It codes for CASSSQGGFEKLFF.

The V gene is TRBV10-1, the J gene TRBJ2-2; TRBD1 matches at 8 bases. CDR1 WNHNN and CDR2 SYGVQD come from the germline V gene (reference sequence). The J segment lost 4 bases and the V segment lost 6 bases, leaving 4 bases of the junction unmatched. The CDR3 contains 14 residues. CDR3 coding DNA: TGCGCCAGCAGGGATGGACAGGGCACCGGGGAGCTGTTTTTT. This codes for CASRDGQGTGELFF.

The sample holds one count of this clone. The chain recombines TRBV2 with TRBJ1-4, with D maybe TRBD1 (6 bases). The germline V gene encodes CDR1 SNHLY and CDR2 FYNNEI. V shed 2 bases and J shed 2 bases, with 12 bases lying between them. This CDR3 is built from 16 residues. The CDR3 sequence: CASSEQGLSTNEKLFF. CDR3 nucleotide sequence: TGTGCCAGCAGTGAACAGGGGTTGAGCACTAATGAAAAACTGTTTTTT. The full variable domain, rest sourced from reference TRBV2 and TRBJ1-4, is EPEVTQTPSHQVTQMGQEVILRCVPISNHLYFYWYRQILGQKVEFLVSFYNNEISEKSEIFDDQFSVERPDGSNFTLKIRSTKLEDSAMYFCASSEQGLSTNEKLFFGSGTQLSVL.

The V and J genes are TRBV9 and TRBJ1-2; D remains unclear. Per germline, CDR1 SGDLS and CDR2 YYNGEE. The CDR3 covers 12 residues. Trimming cost V 3 bases and J 8 bases, with 11 bases left between them. CDR3 in amino acids: CASSARMRGYTF. Written as DNA, the CDR3 is TGTGCCAGCAGCGCCAGAATGCGGGGCTACACCTTC.

The CDR3 nucleotides read TGTGCCATCAGTGTGGGGGGGGACCTGGAGACCCAGTACTTC. Amino acids: CAISVGGDLETQYF. J is TRBJ2-5 and V is TRBV10-3; 7 bases are shared with TRBD2. The CDR3 has 14 amino acids. Germline V gene lookup returns CDR1 ENHRY and CDR2 SYGVKD. V lost 4 bases and J lost 5; bases outside the gene matches: 7.

The V call is TRBV2, the J call TRBJ1-6; 8 bases match TRBD1. Germline loops: CDR1 SNHLY, CDR2 FYNNEI. The CDR3 is 16 amino acids. Trimming removed 4 bases from V and 0 bases from J; junction bases left unmatched: 2. CDR3 loop: CASSGDRSSYNSPLHF. CDR3 coding DNA: TGTGCCAGCAGTGGGGACAGGAGCTCCTATAATTCACCCCTCCACTTT.

The chain employs TRBV9 and TRBJ2-7, with 7 nucleotides matching TRBD2. V was pared by 0 bases and J by 6 bases, with 15 bases of the junction left unmatched. Germline CDR1 and CDR2: SGDLS and YYNGEE. The CDR3 loop spans 17 amino acids. In DNA, the CDR3 is TGTGCCAGCAGCGTAGAGGCGGGAGCGCCTCCTCCAACCGAGCAGTACTTC. Residues: CASSVEAGAPPPTEQYF.

CDR3 region: CASSASGRGGTEAFF. CDR3 coding DNA: TGTGCCAGCAGCGCCTCTGGTCGGGGAGGCACTGAAGCTTTCTTT. The V call is TRBV6-4, the J call TRBJ1-1; D is undetermined. Germline loops: CDR1 MRHNA, CDR2 SNTAGT. The CDR3 sequence is 15 residues long. V gave up 6 bases and J gave up 4 bases, with 18 bases separating them.

V usage is TRBV30 and J usage is TRBJ1-2; D is perhaps TRBD1 (5 bases). V shed 0 bases and J shed 2 bases, with 13 bases lying between them. Germline-derived CDR1 and CDR2 are GTSNPN and SVGIG (reference sequence). The CDR3 extends over 15 amino acids. In DNA, the CDR3 is TGTGCCTGGAGTGTTGCGGGGGGGTCCAACTATGGCTACACCTTC. Translation: CAWSVAGGSNYGYTF.

The V and J genes are TRBV5-8 and TRBJ1-2; D remains unclear. In germline, CDR1 is SGHTS, CDR2 YDEGEE. The CDR3 has 12 residues. Trimming took off 4 bases at V and 3 bases at J, with 7 bases between the two ends. The CDR3 DNA follows: TGTGCCAGCAGCCGCGTCGACTATGGCTACACCTTC. Translated: CASSRVDYGYTF.

The V and J genes are TRBV18 and TRBJ2-7, with no clear D. Between the trimmed V and J ends, which lost 1 base and 6 bases, there was a span of 16 bases. CDR3 length: 15 amino acids. Looked up from germline, CDR1 is KGHSH and CDR2 is LQKENI. The CDR3 here is CASSPRYQNTFEQYF. In nucleotides, the CDR3 is TGTGCCAGCTCACCACGTTATCAGAACACCTTCGAGCAGTACTTC.

The chain joins TRBV3-1 (or the pseudogene TRBV3-2) to TRBJ1-1; no clear D. Per germline, CDR1 LGHDT and CDR2 YNNKEL (reference sequence). The CDR3 covers 14 residues. Trimming pared 1 base from V and 2 bases from J, leaving 8 bases between. The CDR3 region has the DNA TGTGCCAGCAGCCAAGTGCTATCTAACACTGAAGCTTTCTTT. Translation gives CASSQVLSNTEAFF.

A note on this clone: In the same sample, other DNA sequences code for this CDR3. V is TRBV12-3 or TRBV12-4 and J is TRBJ2-7, with 7 bases that match TRBD1. J was trimmed by 3 bases and V by 3 bases; bases with no gene match: 2. This CDR3 spans 13 amino acids. CDR3 nucleotides: TGTGCCAGCAGTTTGGGACAGATCTACGAGCAGTACTTC. Translation gives CASSLGQIYEQYF.

The V call is TRBV19, the J call TRBJ1-2; 9 nucleotides match TRBD1. Germline V CDR1 and CDR2: LNHDA, SQIVND (reference sequence). J was trimmed by 1 base and V by 9 bases; bases with no gene match: 9. The CDR3 is 15 amino acids. For the CDR3, the DNA is TGTGCCAGCTGCCCCGGGACAGGGTTTAACTATGGCTACACCTTC. It encodes CASCPGTGFNYGYTF.

The chain carries TRBV5-5 and TRBJ2-5, with a weak D call TRBD2 (5 bases). V dropped 4 bases and J dropped 2 bases, with 15 bases sitting between them. Per germline, CDR1 SGHKS and CDR2 YYEKEE (reference sequence). CDR3 size: 15 residues. CDR3 in amino acids: CASSPLGSRQETQYF. The DNA for the CDR3 is TGTGCCAGCAGCCCCCTTGGGAGCCGTCAAGAGACCCAGTACTTC.

The rearrangement links TRBV18 to TRBJ2-7; 9 positions agree with TRBD1. Germline V CDR1 and CDR2: KGHSH, LQKENI. The CDR3 totals 17 residues. V dropped 2 bases and J dropped 2; count of bases not matched to a gene: 10. In DNA, the CDR3 is TGTGCCAGCTCACCAGTCCCGATGGGACAGGGTCCCTACGAGCAGTACTTC. Its translation is CASSPVPMGQGPYEQYF. The full variable domain, its missing parts supplied by reference TRBV18 and TRBJ2-7, is NAGVMQNPRHLVRRRGQEARLRCSPMKGHSHVYWYRQLPEEGLKFMVYLQKENIIDESGMPKERFSAEFPKEGPSILRIQQVVRGDSAAYFCASSPVPMGQGPYEQYFGPGTRLTVT.